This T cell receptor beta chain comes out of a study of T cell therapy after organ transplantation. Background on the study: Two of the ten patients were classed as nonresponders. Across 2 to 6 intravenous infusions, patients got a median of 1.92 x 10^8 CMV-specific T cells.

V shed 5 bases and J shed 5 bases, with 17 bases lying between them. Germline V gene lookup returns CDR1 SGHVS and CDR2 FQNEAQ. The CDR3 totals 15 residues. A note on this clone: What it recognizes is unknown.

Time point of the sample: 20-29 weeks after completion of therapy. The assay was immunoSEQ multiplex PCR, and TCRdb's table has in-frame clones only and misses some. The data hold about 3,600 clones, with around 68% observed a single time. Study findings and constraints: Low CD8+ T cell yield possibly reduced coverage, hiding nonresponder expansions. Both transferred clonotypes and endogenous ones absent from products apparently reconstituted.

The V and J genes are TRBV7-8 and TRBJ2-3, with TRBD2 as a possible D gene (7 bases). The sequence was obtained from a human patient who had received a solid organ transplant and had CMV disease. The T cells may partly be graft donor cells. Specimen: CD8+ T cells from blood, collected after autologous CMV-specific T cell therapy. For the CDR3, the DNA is TGTGCCAGCAGCCCCGGGGGAGGGGGAAAAGATACGCAGTATTTT. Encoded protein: CASSPGGGGKDTQYF.